One sample yielded the 22 T cell receptor beta chains listed below, sequenced in a study of cytomegalovirus exposure and HLA in healthy donors. Clones were read by immunoSEQ multiplex PCR, and TCRdb kept only the in-frame ones, dropping some. The repertoire consists of roughly 140,000 clones, with about 88% occurring once and the leading ten covering approximately 3.2%. Sequencing input: PBMCs. The receptors were gathered from a woman under 30 in good health and CMV-seropositive.

The chain couples TRBV25-1 to TRBJ2-7; the D gene is possibly TRBD1 (5 bases). Looked up from germline, CDR1 is MGHDK and CDR2 is SYGVNS. V was shortened by 2 bases and J by 0 bases, with 8 bases between the two germline ends. The CDR3 is made up of 14 amino acids. For the CDR3, the DNA is TGTGCCAGCAGTGAAGCAGGGTTCTCCTACGAGCAGTACTTC. It encodes CASSEAGFSYEQYF.

The chain recombines TRBV5-6 with TRBJ1-3; 7 nucleotides align to TRBD1. The V gene's germline CDR1 is SGHDT and CDR2 YYEEEE. The CDR3 loop spans 13 amino acids. Trimming cost V 4 bases and J 7 bases; bases outside gene matches: 5. The CDR3 protein is CASSGDRVNTIYF. CDR3 bases: TGTGCCAGCAGCGGAGACAGGGTTAACACCATATATTTT. The whole variable domain, remainder taken from reference TRBV5-6 and TRBJ1-3, is DAGVTQSPTHLIKTRGQQVTLRCSPKSGHDTVSWYQQALGQGPQFIFQYYEEEERQRGNFPDRFSGHQFPNYSSELNVNALLLGDSALYLCASSGDRVNTIYFGEGSWLTVV.

V usage is TRBV6-1 and J usage is TRBJ2-7, with TRBD1 as a possible D gene (6 bases). This CDR3 has 15 amino acids. The germline CDR1 and CDR2 sequences are MNHNS and SASEGT. Trimming took off 1 base at V and 4 bases at J, with 14 bases between the two ends. The CDR3 loop reads CASSEGLDSRYEQYF. DNA for the CDR3: TGTGCCAGCAGTGAAGGGTTGGACAGTAGGTACGAGCAGTACTTC.

The rearrangement links TRBV5-4 to TRBJ2-1; no reliable D call. CDR1 and CDR2 (germline): SGHNT, YYREEE (reference sequence). The germline V and J ends were trimmed by 4 bases and 3 bases, with 2 bases remaining between them. The CDR3 length is 11 residues. The CDR3 spells CASSRYNEQFF. DNA of the CDR3: TGTGCCAGCAGCCGCTACAATGAGCAGTTCTTC. The full variable domain, completed using reference TRBV5-4 and TRBJ2-1, is ETGVTQSPTHLIKTRGQQVTLRCSSQSGHNTVSWYQQALGQGPQFIFQYYREEENGRGNFPPRFSGLQFPNYSSELNVNALELDDSALYLCASSRYNEQFFGPGTRLTVL.

The J gene is TRBJ2-2, the V gene TRBV11-3, with D perhaps TRBD1 (6 bases). The CDR3 sequence is 14 residues long. Germline values: CDR1 SGHNT, CDR2 YENEEA. Trimming removed 1 base from V and 7 bases from J, with 10 bases in between. The CDR3 coding sequence is TGTGCCAGCAGCTTAGTACAGGGCAGCGGGGAGCTGTTTTTT. Translated: CASSLVQGSGELFF.

V usage is TRBV19 and J usage is TRBJ2-7; D may be TRBD2 (6 bases). The CDR3 loop spans 16 amino acids. Germline V gene data show CDR1 as LNHDA and CDR2 as SQIVND (reference sequence). V was trimmed by 6 bases and J by 6 bases, leaving 24 bases between them. CDR3 residues: CASSGGLFSSGGEQYF. The CDR3 bases are TGTGCCAGTAGCGGGGGACTCTTTTCCAGCGGCGGCGAGCAGTACTTC.

CDR3 amino acids: CASHLSSNYGYTF. The DNA of the CDR3 is TGTGCCAGCCACCTTAGTTCTAACTATGGCTACACCTTC. The V call is TRBV21-1, the J call TRBJ1-2. TRBV21-1 is listed as a pseudogene. This CDR3 comprises 13 residues.

This CDR3 is CASSRWVGSEKLFF. CDR3 in DNA: TGTGCCAGCAGCCGGTGGGTGGGCTCGGAAAAACTGTTTTTT. The chain is built from TRBV27 and TRBJ1-4, with unresolved D. The V end lost 6 bases, the J end lost 8 bases, and 16 bases lay between the germline ends. From germline, CDR1 is MNHEY and CDR2 SMNVEV (reference sequence). This CDR3 spans 14 amino acids.

The chain has TRBV5-4 and TRBJ2-7; weak D call: TRBD2 (5 bases). Per the germline V gene, CDR1 is SGHNT and CDR2 is YYREEE (reference sequence). The germline V and J ends were trimmed by 0 bases and 1 base, with 11 bases remaining between them. This CDR3 has 15 amino acids. The CDR3 reads CASSLERESSYEQYF. CDR3 sequence (DNA): TGTGCCAGCAGCTTGGAGAGGGAGTCTTCCTACGAGCAGTACTTC.

V and J are TRBV29-1 and TRBJ2-1, with 7 bases lining up with TRBD2. Trimming at V came to 5 bases and at J to 6 bases, leaving 7 bases not matched to a gene. In germline, CDR1 is SQVTM, CDR2 ANQGSEA. The CDR3 extends over 13 amino acids. For the CDR3, the DNA is TGCAGCGTTCGGCAGGGAGGGTCCAATGAGCAGTTCTTC. Translating gives CSVRQGGSNEQFF.

V gene TRBV6-1 combines with J gene TRBJ2-7; D gene uncertain. Germline CDR1 reads MNHNS; CDR2 reads SASEGT. V lost 1 base, J lost 3 bases, and 13 bases lay in between. CDR3 length equals 15 residues. The CDR3 region is CASSEGASFSYEQYF. In nucleotides, the CDR3 is TGTGCCAGCAGTGAAGGAGCCTCGTTTAGCTACGAGCAGTACTTC.

The V gene is TRBV7-8, the J gene TRBJ2-3, with no clear D. The CDR3 is 15 residues long. The V end lost 6 bases, the J end lost 0 bases, and 13 bases lay between the germline ends. Germline V gives CDR1 SGHVS, CDR2 FQNEAQ. The CDR3 DNA follows: TGTGCCAGCAGTGTGACGGCGGCTAGCACAGATACGCAGTATTTT. Translation: CASSVTAASTDTQYF.

The chain has TRBV27 and TRBJ2-3; 9 nucleotides align to TRBD2. Germline CDR1 reads MNHEY; CDR2 reads SMNVEV (reference sequence). CDR3 length: 15 amino acids. V shed 8 bases and J 4 bases; nucleotides not matched to a gene: 10. The CDR3 region is CASAFSGSMPDTQYF. The CDR3 region has the DNA TGTGCCAGCGCTTTTAGCGGGAGTATGCCAGATACGCAGTATTTT.

The chain combines TRBV11-2 with TRBJ2-4; TRBD1 agrees at 9 bases. The CDR3 extends over 13 amino acids. Germline values: CDR1 SGHAT, CDR2 FQNNGV. The trim removed 5 bases at V and 9 bases at J, leaving 5 bases unmatched. CDR3 region: CASSQGQGGIQYF. The CDR3 region has the DNA TGTGCCAGCAGCCAGGGACAGGGCGGCATTCAGTACTTC.

The chain is built from TRBV29-1 and TRBJ2-3; TRBD2 agrees at 7 bases. Trimming cost V 8 bases and J 1 base; bases outside gene matches: 6. The germline CDR1 and CDR2 sequences are SQVTM and ANQGSEA. This CDR3 is 13 amino acids long. The CDR3 DNA is TGCAGCCTAGCGGCTTCCGGCACAGATACGCAGTATTTT. Translation gives CSLAASGTDTQYF.

The chain carries TRBV25-1 and TRBJ1-2; D remains unclear. The CDR3 length is 14 residues. Trimming left V 2 bases short and J 6 bases short, with 13 bases between. The germline V gene encodes CDR1 MGHDK and CDR2 SYGVNS. CDR3 in amino acids: CASSERGTGNGYTF. The CDR3 DNA reads as TGTGCCAGCAGTGAACGTGGAACGGGGAATGGCTACACCTTC.

The gene calls are TRBV18 and TRBJ1-5; 9 bases line up with TRBD1. This CDR3 region has 16 residues. Germline CDR1 is KGHSH and CDR2 is LQKENI. V lost 6 bases, J lost 7 bases, and 13 bases stayed unmatched. DNA of the CDR3: TGTGCCAGCTCTCTCGAGGGGACAGGGAATTACCAGCCCCAGCATTTT. Its protein product is CASSLEGTGNYQPQHF.

The CDR3 nucleotides are TGTGCCAGCAGTTTATGGAACCCGACAGGGGGAATTGATGGCTACACCTTC. This encodes CASSLWNPTGGIDGYTF. V is TRBV27 and J is TRBJ1-2; the match to TRBD1 covers 9 bases. The CDR3 is 17 residues long. Germline V gene data show CDR1 as MNHEY and CDR2 as SMNVEV (reference sequence). V gave up 1 base and J gave up 6 bases; unmatched junction bases: 12.

Only one count was recorded for this clone. This sequence joins TRBV28 and TRBJ2-7; 11 positions agree with TRBD1. Germline values: CDR1 MDHEN, CDR2 SYDVKM. The CDR3 sequence is 13 residues long. J lost 5 bases, V lost 10 bases, and 7 bases had no gene match. CDR3 DNA: TGTGCCACCATGGACAGGGGGCGGGACGAGCAGTACTTC. Its translation is CATMDRGRDEQYF. Filled out from reference TRBV28 and TRBJ2-7, the complete variable domain reads DVKVTQSSRYLVKRTGEKVFLECVQDMDHENMFWYRQDPGLGLRLIYFSYDVKMKEKGDIPEGYSVSREKKERFSLILESASTNQTSMYLCATMDRGRDEQYFGPGTRLTVT.

The rearrangement joins TRBV29-1 to TRBJ2-1; 8 nucleotides line up with TRBD1. The CDR3 contains 12 residues. In germline, CDR1 is SQVTM, CDR2 ANQGSEA. V was clipped by 5 bases and J by 7 bases; unmatched bases: 4. CDR3 nucleotide sequence: TGCAGCGTTCTCCAGGGGGCGAATGAGCAGTTCTTC. Translated: CSVLQGANEQFF.

V usage is TRBV30 and J usage is TRBJ2-1, with 8 bases that match TRBD2. The CDR3 has 14 amino acids. Germline V lookup: CDR1 GTSNPN, CDR2 SVGIG (reference sequence). The V segment lost 5 bases and the J segment 6 bases; nucleotides outside the gene matches: 9. The CDR3 sequence is CAWSGLATFNEQFF. The CDR3 DNA reads TGTGCCTGGTCCGGACTAGCAACGTTCAATGAGCAGTTCTTC.

This clone was detected a few times. The V and J genes are TRBV4-3 and TRBJ1-2; tentatively, D is TRBD1 (5 bases). Germline V lookup: CDR1 LGHNA, CDR2 YSLEER. Deletions cut 0 bases from V and 2 bases from J, with 10 bases between. This CDR3 is 15 amino acids long. CDR3 region: CASSQDKNRNYGYTF. CDR3 sequence (DNA): TGCGCCAGCAGCCAAGATAAGAACAGGAACTATGGCTACACCTTC.